The clone carrying this TCR beta chain was detected once. This sample is drawn from a study of blood T cell repertoires in COVID-19. Background on the study: Italy, Spain and the United States were the sources of the convalescent and acute COVID-19 samples.

Adults between about 18 and 95 years of age took part from 24 US areas. Libraries were prepared by immunoSEQ multiplex PCR; TCRdb keeps only in-frame clonotypes and omits some of them. The sample yields about 140,000 clones, approximately 84% seen once. Germline CDR1 and CDR2: SGHAT and FQNNGV. V shed 5 bases, J shed 4 bases, and the junction held 6 bases outside the gene matches. The CDR3 sequence is 14 residues long. This chain joins TRBV11-2 and TRBJ2-3, with TRBD1 identical over 7 bases. The sequenced sample consisted of PBMCs or T cells enriched from blood (not recorded which). This TCR came from a young woman who had been exposed to COVID-19. The DNA of the CDR3 is TGTGCCAGCAGCCGGGGACAGTCCTCAGATACGCAGTATTTT. Its protein is CASSRGQSSDTQYF.